This TCR beta chain was found in a study of T-cell memory formation after mild COVID-19. Study-wide results and caveats: The main location of contracting CD4+ clones was CM and EM, and that of contracting CD8+ clones was EMRA. The pre-infection memory compartment contained some responding clones, suggesting cross-reactive memory joined.

Each CDR3 protein is one row after TCRdb ran MiXCR on the 5' RACE reads. The sample lists hundreds of thousands of distinct CDR3 sequences; around 15% were seen once. This clonotype was detected ten times or more. Its antigen is unknown. Losses at the gene ends were 6 bases for V and 11 bases for J; bases not matched to a gene: 9. CDR3 length: 12 amino acids. Germline V CDR1 and CDR2: WSHSY, SAAADI. Sequences were obtained from PBMCs or a T cell subset sorted from them (not recorded which). V is TRBV10-2 and J is TRBJ1-1; 7 bases line up with TRBD1. The clonotype originates from a young man who had mild COVID-19 (a few samples of this study predate the infection). Cell type and time point are not known. CDR3 coding DNA: TGCGCCAGCAGCCCCAGGGGGTTTAGGGCTTTCTTT. Its translation is CASSPRGFRAFF.